Below, one T cell receptor (beta chain) is given with its context. Germline V lookup: CDR1 MNHNS, CDR2 SASEGT. V shed 0 bases, J shed 3 bases, and the junction held 4 bases outside the gene matches. The CDR3 contains 16 residues. This specimen belongs to a study of blood T cell repertoires in COVID-19. Looking at the study overall: Both acute and convalescent COVID-19 samples were obtained from the United States, Italy and Spain. T cells, B-cell-depleted T cells, or PBMCs supplied cDNA or gDNA.

As originally analysed: Amplifying reference gene primers gave estimates of nucleated cell counts. Produced via immunoSEQ multiplex PCR; TCRdb's table is partial and in-frame only. V and J calls and clone size are copied from that table; D and trimming were computed from the DNA. The table records over 45,000 clones, approximately 78% of them present only once. The V call is TRBV6-1, the J call TRBJ2-7, with TRBD2 matching over 11 bases. This receptor was identified in a woman older than 75 with acute or convalescent COVID-19. Sample: peripheral blood. Written as DNA, the CDR3 is TGTGCCAGCAGTGAAGCGGCTAGCGGGAGGTACTACGAGCAGTACTTC. The encoded protein is CASSEAASGRYYEQYF.